Presented here are 5 T cell receptor beta chains from one specimen sequenced in a study of T cells in Graves' hyperthyroidism and ophthalmopathy. TCR beta CDR3 regions were amplified from RNA. The HTBI set primed first-round TCR CDR3 RT-PCR. TCRdb processed the multiplex PCR reads anew with MiXCR; each CDR3 protein has one entry. The data hold roughly 49,000 distinct CDR3 sequences, with approximately 53% observed a single time. Specimen: peripheral blood or thyroid tissue (not recorded which). These receptors were collected from a man younger than 30 with Graves' hyperthyroidism.

On this clonotype itself: This may stem from a read error, because a much larger clone lies one nucleotide away. The chain has TRBV2 and TRBJ2-3; D may be TRBD1 or TRBD2 (5 bases each). Trimming took 7 bases from V and 2 from J, leaving 13 bases between them. From germline, CDR1 is SNHLY and CDR2 FYNNEI. This CDR3 spans 14 amino acids. CDR3 protein: CASMRGRTTDTQYF. The DNA of the CDR3 is TGTGCCAGCATGAGGGGACGGACCACAGATACGCAGTATTTT.

The gene calls are TRBV11-1 and TRBJ1-1, with a possible D match to TRBD1 (5 bases). Germline V gene lookup returns CDR1 SGHAT and CDR2 FQDESV (reference sequence). Trimming took off 1 base at V and 4 bases at J, with 16 bases between the two ends. This CDR3 contains 16 residues. CDR3 nucleotides: TGTGCCAGCAGCTTAGGTCAGGGTATTGGGGTCACTGAAGCTTTCTTT. Its translation is CASSLGQGIGVTEAFF.

CDR3 DNA sequence: TGTGCCAGCAGCGCCGGGACAGGGGTCGACTATGGCTACACCTTC. Its protein is CASSAGTGVDYGYTF. The V and J genes are TRBV2 and TRBJ1-2, with 10 positions matching TRBD1. The junction had 7 bases not matched to a gene; V was cut back by 6 bases and J by 3 bases. Germline-derived CDR1 and CDR2 are SNHLY and FYNNEI. The CDR3 length is 15 residues.

Relative to its sample, this clonotype is medium-sized. This chain joins TRBV7-2 and TRBJ1-1; D possibly corresponds to TRBD1 (6 bases). The V and J ends lost 5 bases and 5 bases respectively, with 15 bases between them. The CDR3 runs to 14 residues. The germline V gene has CDR1 SGHTA and CDR2 FQGNSA. The CDR3 DNA reads as TGTGCCAGCAGCAAACTGGGGCAGGGGACTGAAGCTTTCTTT. The encoded protein is CASSKLGQGTEAFF.

The genes are TRBV6-5 and TRBJ1-2; the match to TRBD1 covers 9 bases. The CDR3 covers 14 residues. Germline V gene data show CDR1 as MNHEY and CDR2 as SVGAGI. V shed 6 bases, J shed 4 bases, and the junction held 6 bases outside the gene matches. CDR3 loop: CASRQGQGPYGYTF. CDR3 DNA sequence: TGTGCCAGCAGACAGGGACAGGGCCCCTATGGCTACACCTTC.